This T cell receptor (beta chain) is drawn from a study of blood T cell repertoires in COVID-19 (dated by TCRdb to 2020 to 2022). Turning to the overall study: Samples covering the acute and convalescent phases of COVID-19 were provided by collaborators in the United States, Italy and Spain. The repertoires were made available in a free public database intended to serve as a resource for research on the immune response to SARS-CoV-2. Where HLA class I and class II types were available, the types were taken from metadata supplied by the sample provider, not from assay-based typing. Samples came from the ongoing ImmuneRACE study (first 160 participants) plus 1,254 subjects from 6 global collaborators. The dataset comprised deeply sampled blood TCRbeta repertoires from subjects exposed to, actively infected with, or recovered from COVID-19. The material from the prospective study consisted of cDNA or gDNA derived from T cells, B-cell-depleted T cells, or PBMCs. Sample metadata almost always included a de-identified subject ID, COVID-19 status, age in years and sex.

V is cut back by 5 bases and J by 8 bases, with 8 bases in the junction unmatched. The germline V gene gives CDR1 as SGHRS and CDR2 as YFSETQ. From the cysteine through the phenylalanine, the CDR3 covers 13 amino acids. Only CDR3 DNA remains: 39 bases, in frame from the first base. The immunoSEQ Assay, a bias-controlled multiplex PCR, was used to amplify TCRbeta CDR3 regions from genomic DNA. Turning to the authors' computational methods: The number of nucleated cells in each sample was estimated from the amplification of reference gene primers within the assay. To quantify the absolute abundance of each unique TCRbeta CDR3 rearrangement, sequence reads were collapsed and filtered. For each sample, productive Simpson clonality was calculated by taking the square root of Simpson's diversity index across productive rearrangements. TCRdb re-hosts the immuneACCESS table, in-frame sequences only. Its copies lack some clones; in the studies checked, an unresolved V gene accounts for under half of them, and the cause for the rest is not known. Clone size and the V and J calls come from that table; the DNA yielded D and trimming. For this sample there are about 230,000 clones; 65% to 90% appear just once. In total, the top ten clones hold around 6.8% of the sample.

The paper's findings and limits, for the study overall: How much clinical and demographic metadata was included differed by source and by participant, and the metadata was provided uncurated.

As to this clone: The target of this receptor is not known. Base qualities were left out, and no much larger clone turns up one base away.

Collaborating institutions collected whole blood in K2EDTA tubes following their own protocols. For TCRbeta analysis, collaborators shipped samples as frozen whole blood, isolated PBMCs, or DNA extracted from either of those sample types. The clonotype was recovered from a woman in her forties or fifties with acute or convalescent COVID-19. The material sequenced was peripheral blood. In this chain, TRBV5-1 is recombined with TRBJ1-2; TRBD1 aligns with 8 central bases. The DNA sequence is as follows: TGCGCCAGCAGTTCGACAGGGGCATACGGCTACACCTTC. Its protein reads: CASSSTGAYGYTF.